Following are 31 T cell receptor beta chains from one sample sequenced in a study of post-analysis software for immune sequencing data. Unique molecular identifiers were present in the TCR beta cDNA libraries. TCRdb fed the PCR reads into MiXCR, producing one record per CDR3 protein. In the table there are 650,000 to 850,000 distinct CDR3 sequences, around 42% of which are singletons. No antigen has been identified for these receptors. General observations from the study: Four to six TRBV segments were significantly more frequent in patients than in controls. TRBV5-6, TRBV5-1 and TRBV20-1 were among these segments.

Sequenced material: blood. These receptors came from a girl aged 5-17 years with multiple sclerosis.

This clonotype was seen a handful of times. The chain has TRBV27 and TRBJ2-3; 7 nucleotides match TRBD1. V trimming: 6 bases; J trimming: 6 bases; junction bases outside the gene matches: 3. The CDR3 loop spans 12 amino acids. Germline-derived CDR1 and CDR2 are MNHEY and SMNVEV (reference sequence). The CDR3 sequence is CASRTGADTQYF. The DNA for the CDR3 is TGTGCCAGCAGAACAGGGGCGGATACGCAGTATTTT.

The chain has TRBV12-3 or TRBV12-4 and TRBJ2-3, with a possible D match to TRBD2 (7 bases). The CDR3 consists of 19 residues. The V end was cut by 6 bases, the J end by 4 bases, with 29 bases between. This chain's CDR3 is CASSLVRGRAVSYADTQYF. The CDR3 bases are TGTGCCAGCAGCCTCGTAAGGGGGAGGGCCGTGAGTTATGCAGATACGCAGTATTTT.

This clonotype was detected a few times. V usage is TRBV20-1 and J usage is TRBJ2-7, with 7 bases lining up with TRBD2. The CDR3 length is 14 residues. The germline CDR1 and CDR2 sequences are DFQATT and SNEGSKA (reference sequence). V lost 6 bases to trimming and J lost 0 bases; unmatched junction nucleotides: 8. Here the CDR3 DNA reads TGCAGTGCAAACGCCGGGGGGTCCTCCTACGAGCAGTACTTC. Its protein product is CSANAGGSSYEQYF.

In its sample, this clonotype was seen many times. The chain is built from TRBV29-1 and TRBJ2-7; 7 nucleotides line up with TRBD2. Germline-derived CDR1 and CDR2 are SQVTM and ANQGSEA. The CDR3 loop spans 13 amino acids. The V segment lost 4 bases and the J segment 0 bases; nucleotides outside the gene matches: 3. This CDR3 reads CSVAGGSSYEQYF. The CDR3 region has the DNA TGCAGCGTTGCTGGCGGGAGCTCCTACGAGCAGTACTTC.

V gene TRBV28 combines with J gene TRBJ2-7, with D possibly TRBD1 on 5 matching bases. V shed 6 bases and J shed 6 bases, with 15 bases lying between them. The CDR3 runs to 13 residues. CDR1 is MDHEN, CDR2 SYDVKM, per germline. CDR3 coding DNA: TGTGCCAGCAGCCGACAGATGAGATCCGAGCAGTACTTC. Residues: CASSRQMRSEQYF. The full variable domain, in which reference TRBV28 and TRBJ2-7 provide the parts outside the CDR3, is DVKVTQSSRYLVKRTGEKVFLECVQDMDHENMFWYRQDPGLGLRLIYFSYDVKMKEKGDIPEGYSVSREKKERFSLILESASTNQTSMYLCASSRQMRSEQYFGPGTRLTVT.

The chain uses TRBV20-1 and TRBJ2-1; 11 bases are shared with TRBD2. Germline CDR1 is DFQATT and CDR2 is SNEGSKA (reference sequence). The V and J ends lost 5 bases and 7 bases, in that order; junction bases with no gene match: 13. This CDR3 is 16 amino acids long. The CDR3 DNA is TGCAGTGCTCACCTCTCGACTAGCGGGATGGGGAATGAGCAGTTCTTC. Translation: CSAHLSTSGMGNEQFF.

J is TRBJ2-5 and V is TRBV20-1; 13 nucleotides line up with TRBD2. The CDR3 consists of 15 residues. V lost 4 bases to trimming and J lost 4 bases; unmatched junction nucleotides: 6. From germline, CDR1 is DFQATT and CDR2 SNEGSKA (reference sequence). In DNA form, the CDR3 reads TGCAGTGCTAAAGGGACTAGCGGGACGGGAGAGACCCAGTACTTC. It is translated as CSAKGTSGTGETQYF.

This clonotype was observed a handful of times. The chain combines TRBV10-2 with TRBJ2-5; 14 positions agree with TRBD2. This CDR3 has 15 residues. Germline values: CDR1 WSHSY, CDR2 SAAADI. V gave up 6 bases and J gave up 5 bases; unmatched junction bases: 5. CDR3 nucleotides: TGCGCCAGCAGGCCGGGACTAGCGGGAGTTGAGACCCAGTACTTC. Its translation is CASRPGLAGVETQYF.

This clonotype showed up just a few times. The chain is built from TRBV2 and TRBJ2-1; 15 bases align to TRBD2. Germline V gene sequence: CDR1 SNHLY, CDR2 FYNNEI. The length of the CDR3 is 16 residues. V shed 2 bases and J 9 bases; nucleotides not matched to a gene: 5. The CDR3, as DNA: TGTGCCAGCAGTGAAAAGGGACTAGCGGGAGGAAGTGAGCAGTTCTTC. Protein product: CASSEKGLAGGSEQFF.

This sequence joins TRBV7-3 and TRBJ2-1; D is unresolved. V was pared by 4 bases and J by 9 bases, with 13 bases between. The CDR3 runs 13 residues. Germline V gives CDR1 SGHTA, CDR2 FQGTGA. The chain's CDR3 is CASSSDTGGEQFF. Here the CDR3 DNA reads TGTGCCAGCAGCTCCGATACGGGTGGTGAGCAGTTCTTC.

The gene calls are TRBV5-1 and TRBJ2-5; 9 bases are shared with TRBD2. The CDR3 extends over 16 amino acids. J was trimmed by 3 bases and V by 0 bases; bases with no gene match: 6. CDR1 is SGHRS, CDR2 YFSETQ, per germline. The CDR3 spells CASSLAAGGVKETQYF. The CDR3 DNA reads as TGCGCCAGCAGCTTGGCGGCGGGAGGGGTCAAAGAGACCCAGTACTTC.

The chain recombines TRBV5-6 with TRBJ2-5; 10 bases fit TRBD2. The germline V gene has CDR1 SGHDT and CDR2 YYEEEE. V lost 3 bases, J lost 2 bases, and 7 bases stayed unmatched. The CDR3 is 16 residues long. Here the CDR3 reads CASSYIILAGQETQYF. The CDR3 coding sequence is TGTGCCAGCAGCTATATAATACTAGCGGGGCAAGAGACCCAGTACTTC.

The gene calls are TRBV29-1 and TRBJ2-4; the D is unclear. Per germline, CDR1 SQVTM and CDR2 ANQGSEA. The V gene lost 5 bases and the J gene lost 2 bases, with 16 bases spanning the gap. The CDR3 is made up of 15 amino acids. The DNA for the CDR3 is TGCAGCGTTCAGTCCTTCGGTGGGACCAAAAACATTCAGTACTTC. It is translated as CSVQSFGGTKNIQYF.

This clonotype was counted between two and nine times. This chain joins TRBV12-3 or TRBV12-4 and TRBJ2-7; D possibly uses TRBD1 or TRBD2 (5 bases each). The length of the CDR3 is 15 residues. V was pared by 7 bases and J by 3 bases, with 19 bases between. The CDR3 sequence: CASKRDPIKCYEQYF. The DNA for the CDR3 is TGTGCCAGCAAAAGGGACCCAATCAAGTGCTACGAGCAGTACTTC.

A few counts support this clonotype. The rearrangement links TRBV6-5 to TRBJ1-2; D is possibly TRBD1 (6 bases). Germline CDR1 and CDR2: MNHEY and SVGAGI. The CDR3 covers 11 residues. The germline V and J ends were trimmed by 8 bases and 8 bases, with 12 bases remaining between them. The CDR3 coding sequence is TGTGCCAGCCGGGGGGCAGGAGGCTACACCTTC. Protein: CASRGAGGYTF.

The chain employs TRBV5-1 and TRBJ2-7; 7 nucleotides align to TRBD2. In germline, CDR1 is SGHRS, CDR2 YFSETQ. V lost 2 bases to trimming and J lost 0 bases; unmatched junction nucleotides: 5. The length of the CDR3 is 15 residues. The CDR3 bases are TGCGCCAGCAGCTTCACTGGCGGGAGCTCCTACGAGCAGTACTTC. Its translation is CASSFTGGSSYEQYF.

This clonotype was detected a few times. The genes are TRBV4-3 and TRBJ2-5, with a weak D call TRBD2 (6 bases). Germline V CDR1 and CDR2: LGHNA, YSLEER. The CDR3 is made up of 15 amino acids. With 0 bases removed from V and 3 bases from J, the gap between germline ends came to 11 bases. In nucleotides, the CDR3 is TGCGCCAGCAGCCAAGATTTCGGGAGAAAAGAGACCCAGTACTTC. This sequence encodes CASSQDFGRKETQYF.

This clonotype occurred a few times. The rearrangement links TRBV10-3 to TRBJ2-1; no clear D. Germline-derived CDR1 and CDR2 are ENHRY and SYGVKD. This CDR3 has 13 residues. The ends were cut back, 3 bases at V and 5 bases at J, with 8 bases in the middle. The CDR3 region has the DNA TGTGCCATCAGTGATAGCCGGCACAATGAGCAGTTCTTC. Translated, it gives CAISDSRHNEQFF.

The V gene is TRBV6-2 or TRBV6-3, the J gene TRBJ2-5, with D perhaps matching TRBD2 (5 bases). The germline CDR1 and CDR2 sequences are MNHEY and SVGEGT. The V gene lost 7 bases and the J gene lost 3 bases, with 9 bases spanning the gap. CDR3 length equals 12 residues. CDR3: CASKEEEETQYF. In DNA form, the CDR3 reads TGTGCCAGCAAGGAGGAGGAAGAGACCCAGTACTTC.

This rearrangement joins TRBV7-9 to TRBJ1-2; no firm D call. There are 13 residues in the CDR3. Deletions cut 5 bases from V and 4 bases from J, with 11 bases between. Looked up from germline, CDR1 is SEHNR and CDR2 is FQNEAQ (reference sequence). CDR3 residues: CASSPTSSYGYTF. The DNA for the CDR3 is TGTGCCAGCAGCCCGACGAGTTCCTATGGCTACACCTTC. The variable domain in full, with the rest retrieved from reference TRBV7-9 and TRBJ1-2, is DTGVSQNPRHKITKRGQNVTFRCDPISEHNRLYWYRQTLGQGPEFLTYFQNEAQLEKSRLLSDRFSAERPKGSFSTLEIQRTEQGDSAMYLCASSPTSSYGYTFGSGTRLTVV.

The chain employs TRBV27 and TRBJ2-7, with a possible D match to TRBD2 (7 bases). Deletions cut 6 bases from V and 3 bases from J, with 18 bases between. From germline, CDR1 is MNHEY and CDR2 SMNVEV (reference sequence). The CDR3 length is 15 residues. Written as DNA, the CDR3 is TGTGCCAGCAGGTACGGGGGGCTGGGGGTCTACGAGCAGTACTTC. Translation: CASRYGGLGVYEQYF.

The V call is TRBV7-9, the J call TRBJ2-3; 7 nucleotides match TRBD1. There are 15 residues in the CDR3. In germline, CDR1 is SEHNR, CDR2 FQNEAQ (reference sequence). J gave up 6 bases and V 4 bases, and 10 bases lay outside the gene matches. CDR3 nucleotides: TGTGCCAGCAGCTACCCCGACAGGGATGGGGATACGCAGTATTTT. It codes for CASSYPDRDGDTQYF.

The CDR3 loop reads CASRRQYGYTF. CDR3 in DNA: TGTGCCAGCAGGCGACAGTATGGCTACACCTTC. V usage is TRBV28 and J usage is TRBJ1-2; TRBD1 is a possible D gene (5 bases). V was clipped by 6 bases and J by 5 bases, with 7 bases between them. Germline CDR1 and CDR2: MDHEN and SYDVKM. The CDR3 length is 11 residues.

In its sample, this clonotype was seen a few times. The chain combines TRBV12-3 or TRBV12-4 with TRBJ2-3; 14 bases line up with TRBD2. The CDR3 has 18 amino acids. The V segment lost 5 bases and the J segment 2 bases; nucleotides outside the gene matches: 9. The CDR3 DNA reads as TGTGCCAGCAGTACGGGACTAGCGGGAGAGGGGCACACAGATACGCAGTATTTT. This sequence encodes CASSTGLAGEGHTDTQYF.

This clonotype showed up just a few times. The chain employs TRBV6-1 and TRBJ2-1; tentatively, D is TRBD2 (5 bases). From germline, CDR1 is MNHNS and CDR2 SASEGT. V lost 0 bases and J 5 bases, leaving 5 bases between the germline ends. The length of the CDR3 is 13 residues. This CDR3 is CASSEATNNEQFF. CDR3 nucleotides: TGTGCCAGCAGTGAAGCGACTAACAATGAGCAGTTCTTC.

Here the CDR3 DNA reads TGTGCCACCAGCGGGGGACAACTTCGTAACTATGGCTACACCTTC. Its protein product is CATSGGQLRNYGYTF. The rearrangement joins TRBV15 to TRBJ1-2; maybe TRBD1 (6 bases). Trimming cost V 5 bases and J 1 base, with 14 bases left between them. Germline V CDR1 and CDR2: LNHNV, YYDKDF (reference sequence). The CDR3 is 15 amino acids. The whole variable domain, filled in from reference TRBV15 and TRBJ1-2, reads DAMVIQNPRYQVTQFGKPVTLSCSQTLNHNVMYWYQQKSSQAPKLLFHYYDKDFNNEADTPDNFQSRRPNTSFCFLDIRSPGLGDTAMYLCATSGGQLRNYGYTFGSGTRLTVV.

A few counts support this clonotype. This chain connects TRBV7-2 to TRBJ1-2; no clear D. Germline V gene data show CDR1 as SGHTA and CDR2 as FQGNSA. The CDR3 has 12 residues. Between the trimmed V and J ends, which lost 8 bases and 6 bases, there was a span of 13 bases. CDR3 sequence (DNA): TGTGCCAGCTCAAGCGGGAAAGATGGCTACACCTTC. Its translation: CASSSGKDGYTF.

The CDR3 nucleotides are TGTGCCAGCAGTTTAGCGGATTCTAGCCCACTTGGCTACACCTTC. Translating gives CASSLADSSPLGYTF. This sequence joins TRBV28 and TRBJ1-2; no clear D gene. The germline V gene encodes CDR1 MDHEN and CDR2 SYDVKM. The CDR3 runs 15 residues. V was pared by 2 bases and J by 7 bases, with 17 bases between.

This chain links TRBV7-8 with TRBJ2-7; 7 bases are shared with TRBD1. V lost 0 bases, J lost 7 bases, and 6 bases stayed unmatched. The CDR3 has 14 amino acids. Germline V gene data show CDR1 as SGHVS and CDR2 as FQNEAQ. Here the CDR3 DNA reads TGTGCCAGCAGCTTAGCGCAAAGGACAGGAGAGCAGTACTTC. Protein product: CASSLAQRTGEQYF.

This clonotype was observed a handful of times. This chain links TRBV11-2 with TRBJ2-7, with unresolved D. Germline-derived CDR1 and CDR2 are SGHAT and FQNNGV. The V gene lost 0 bases and the J gene lost 6 bases, with 9 bases spanning the gap. This CDR3 has 13 residues. The CDR3 DNA sequence: TGTGCCAGCAGCTTAGAGCCGGCGACCGAGCAGTACTTC. This gives the protein CASSLEPATEQYF.

This clonotype has a handful of counts. The chain has TRBV5-1 and TRBJ2-7; TRBD2 matches at 9 bases. V shed 0 bases and J 4 bases; nucleotides not matched to a gene: 11. The CDR3 has 17 residues. Germline CDR1 reads SGHRS; CDR2 reads YFSETQ. CDR3 nucleotide sequence: TGCGCCAGCAGCTTGGCGGTGGCGGGAGGGCCCTCTTACGAGCAGTACTTC. Translation gives CASSLAVAGGPSYEQYF. Full variable domain (missing parts from reference TRBV5-1 and TRBJ2-7): KAGVTQTPRYLIKTRGQQVTLSCSPISGHRSVSWYQQTPGQGLQFLFEYFSETQRNKGNFPGRFSGRQFSNSRSEMNVSTLELGDSALYLCASSLAVAGGPSYEQYFGPGTRLTVT.